Listed below are T cell receptor beta chains from one sample, sequenced in a study of T cell responses to AZD1222 COVID-19 vaccine. TCRdb's table, derived via immunoSEQ multiplex PCR, lists solely in-frame clones and lacks some. The sample has some 40,000 clones, about 78% seen once. The input for sequencing was peripheral blood, taken on day 0 of AZD1222 vaccination. Receptors originate from an adult in good health. Both conserved end residues are part of each CDR3. D genes are given only for firm matches. A row's size may be missing; if present it is once, few, many or a size class.

abundance,j_gene,d_gene,v_gene,CDR3aa,CDR3nt
.,TRBJ1-6,TRBD1,TRBV7-2,CASSLRGQGNNSPLHF,TGTGCCAGCAGCTTACGGGGACAGGGAAATAATTCACCCCTCCACTTT
few,TRBJ2-7,.,TRBV5-1,CASSLRGNQYEQYF,TGCGCCAGCAGCCTTCGGGGGAATCAGTACGAGCAGTACTTC
.,TRBJ1-2,TRBD1,TRBV6-5,CASSWTGGYGYTF,TGTGCCAGCAGTTGGACAGGGGGGTATGGCTACACCTTC
once,TRBJ1-6,.,TRBV6-6,CASSYRGRGSPLHF,TGTGCCAGCAGTTACCGTGGACGGGGTTCACCCCTCCACTTT
.,TRBJ1-5,.,TRBV18,CASSNSDGNQPQHF,TGTGCCAGCTCCAACAGCGATGGCAATCAGCCCCAGCATTTT
few,TRBJ1-2,.,TRBV28,CASRAALSGYGYTF,TGTGCCAGCAGGGCGGCATTATCTGGGTATGGCTACACCTTC
.,TRBJ1-5,.,TRBV5-1,CASSLDGTGNQPQHF,TGCGCCAGCAGCTTGGATGGTACCGGCAATCAGCCCCAGCATTTT
.,TRBJ1-3,TRBD1,TRBV30,CAWSVTGGNTIYF,TGTGCCTGGAGTGTAACAGGGGGGAACACCATATATTTT
once,TRBJ2-4,.,TRBV3-1/TRBV3-2,CASSHPSNIQYF,TGTGCCAGCAGCCATCCCTCGAACATTCAGTACTTC
.,TRBJ1-2,TRBD1,TRBV18,CASSPGQNSYGYTF,TGTGCCAGCTCACCGGGACAGAACAGCTATGGCTACACCTTC
.,TRBJ2-5,TRBD2,TRBV19,CASSINRGGPQETQYF,TGTGCCAGTAGTATAAACCGGGGGGGCCCCCAAGAGACCCAGTACTTC
few,TRBJ1-5,TRBD1,TRBV27,CASSPTGGNQPQHF,TGTGCCAGCAGCCCGACAGGGGGCAATCAGCCCCAGCATTTT
few,TRBJ1-1,TRBD1,TRBV13,CASSKLIAGGTEAFF,TGTGCCAGCAGTAAGTTAATCGCAGGGGGTACTGAAGCTTTCTTT
.,TRBJ1-2,TRBD1,TRBV6-5,CASRGTGVAGYTF,TGTGCCAGCAGAGGGACAGGGGTTGCTGGCTACACCTTC
.,TRBJ2-1,.,TRBV6-2/TRBV6-3,CASSYGGALNNEQFF,TGTGCCAGCAGTTACGGGGGGGCCCTCAACAATGAGCAGTTCTTC
once,TRBJ1-1,.,TRBV3-1/TRBV3-2,CASSQETGLGAFF,TGTGCCAGCAGCCAAGAAACGGGGTTAGGAGCTTTCTTT
.,TRBJ2-7,.,TRBV18,CASSPTGTPYEQYF,TGTGCCAGCTCACCAACCGGGACACCCTACGAGCAGTACTTC
.,TRBJ1-2,TRBD1,TRBV14,CASSQDRTGAGYTF,TGTGCCAGCAGCCAAGATAGGACAGGGGCTGGCTACACCTTC
.,TRBJ2-3,TRBD1,TRBV10-3,CAISRQGASTDTQYF,TGTGCCATCAGTCGACAGGGGGCGAGCACAGATACGCAGTATTTT
.,TRBJ1-6,.,TRBV19,CASSIGDRMGSSPLHF,TGTGCCAGTAGTATAGGGGATCGGATGGGGAGTTCACCCCTCCACTTT
.,TRBJ1-2,.,TRBV7-9,CASSSRMTRREGKGGYTF,TGTGCCAGCAGCTCACGCATGACCCGCAGGGAGGGGAAGGGGGGCTACACCTTC
.,TRBJ1-4,.,TRBV5-5,CASSYRATNEKLFF,TGTGCCAGCAGCTACAGGGCAACTAATGAAAAACTGTTTTTT
few,TRBJ1-4,.,TRBV6-2/TRBV6-3,CASSYSRDRNEKLFF,TGTGCCAGCAGTTACTCAAGGGACCGAAATGAAAAACTGTTTTTT
.,TRBJ1-6,.,TRBV11-2,CASSFRAAQISPLHF,TGTGCCAGCAGCTTCCGGGCAGCCCAGATTTCACCCCTCCACTTT
.,TRBJ1-2,.,TRBV18,CASFRQQGQTNYGYTF,TGTGCCAGCTTCCGGCAACAGGGACAAACTAACTATGGCTACACCTTC
.,TRBJ2-3,.,TRBV6-5,CASTTQVGLTDTQYF,TGTGCCAGCACAACTCAAGTAGGGCTCACAGATACGCAGTATTTT
.,TRBJ2-7,.,TRBV5-6,CASSSIAGPRSLNEQYF,TGTGCCAGCAGCTCCATTGCGGGACCTCGCTCGTTGAACGAGCAGTACTTC
.,TRBJ2-3,.,TRBV11-3,CASSRGASGRTDTQYF,TGTGCCAGCAGCCGGGGGGCAAGCGGGCGAACAGATACGCAGTATTTT